The 4 T cell receptor beta chains reported below all come from one sample, sequenced in a study of identical twins. MiXCR, applied by TCRdb to the 5' RACE reads, yields one record per CDR3 protein. The table includes about 530,000 distinct CDR3 sequences, about 20% detected once. Separately, the same data were catalogued under a study of yellow fever vaccine responses in identical twins.

The sample comprised CD4+ T cells sorted from blood. The receptors were gathered from a young woman in good health.

The rearrangement links TRBV7-2 to TRBJ2-7, with D maybe TRBD1 (5 bases). This CDR3 spans 14 amino acids. CDR1 and CDR2 (germline): SGHTA, FQGNSA. Trimming pared 3 bases from V and 0 bases from J, leaving 9 bases between. In DNA form, the CDR3 reads TGTGCCAGCAGCTTTCAGGGAAGCTCCTACGAGCAGTACGTC. Its protein product is CASSFQGSSYEQYV.

This clonotype was counted only a few times. The chain combines TRBV6-4 with TRBJ1-2; D not resolved. Germline CDR1 reads MRHNA; CDR2 reads SNTAGT. Trimming shortened V by 4 bases and J by 8 bases, and 20 bases separated the two germline ends. CDR3 length: 15 residues. In DNA form, the CDR3 reads TGTGCCAGCAGTGCAGTTTTTCTCGCTTCGGGGGGCTACACCTTC. Protein: CASSAVFLASGGYTF.

The V and J genes are TRBV7-2 and TRBJ2-6; no firm D call. Trimming removed 1 base from V and 0 bases from J, with 7 bases in between. CDR3 size: 16 residues. Germline V gene data show CDR1 as SGHTA and CDR2 as FQGNSA. CDR3: CASSLVWASGANVLTF. The CDR3 coding sequence is TGTGCCAGCAGCTTAGTCTGGGCCTCTGGGGCCAACGTCCTGACTTTC.

The V and J genes are TRBV7-3 and TRBJ2-1; 8 bases align to TRBD2. Trimming cost V 4 bases and J 10 bases; bases outside gene matches: 12. CDR3 length equals 15 residues. The V gene's germline CDR1 is SGHTA and CDR2 FQGTGA. The CDR3 is CASSSHPGLESEQFF. The CDR3 nucleotides read TGTGCCAGCAGCTCTCACCCGGGACTAGAAAGCGAGCAGTTCTTC.